This T cell receptor beta chain stems from a study of blood T cells in healthy people across ages. Notes on the study in general: Reliance upon unsorted PBMCs precluded definitive naive versus antigen-experienced comparison.

This clonotype was found many times. Its antigen remains unidentified. This CDR3 spans 14 amino acids. J was trimmed by 8 bases and V by 3 bases; bases with no gene match: 9. Germline V lookup: CDR1 DFQATT, CDR2 SNEGSKA (reference sequence). Combining a sample-barcoded 5' primer with a J-beta primer mix, a second PCR ran for roughly 6 to 12 cycles. TCRdb reprocessed the 5' RACE reads via MiXCR and lists one record per CDR3 protein. The table records some 1.5 million distinct CDR3 sequences, roughly 30% of them present only once. The clonotype comes from a woman in her 30s in good health. The sequenced sample was blood. The chain carries TRBV20-1 and TRBJ2-1; 8 bases fit TRBD2. CDR3 bases: TGCAGTGCTAGTGGGCAGACTAGCGTCGATGAGCAGTTCTTC. Translated, it gives CSASGQTSVDEQFF.